This T cell receptor (beta chain) stems from a study of shared T cell receptors in the human thymus. This table comes from immunoSEQ multiplex PCR, and its TCRdb copy is limited to in-frame clones, with some not included. The sample contains 550,000 to 800,000 clones, roughly 85% of which appear only once. The J segment lost 1 base and the V segment lost 6 bases, leaving 8 bases of the junction unmatched. This CDR3 contains 15 residues. Germline lookup yields CDR1 MNHNS and CDR2 SASEGT. These records were also assigned to another study, of human thymus T cells. As that study records: The donors were infants in Finland with congenital heart defects, otherwise immunologically healthy. The study used thymus tissue resected during corrective heart surgery. What appeared biased in thymic and blood repertoires was the usage of V and J genes. There were highly overlapping thymic repertoires among unrelated individuals, as related research reported.

This clonotype originated in a girl under three years old with a congenital heart defect. The specimen sequenced was thymocytes. The gene calls are TRBV6-1 and TRBJ2-5; 7 bases map to TRBD2. The CDR3 region has the DNA TGTGCCAGCAGGAGGACTAGGCCTTTCCAAGAGACCCAGTACTTC. Translating gives CASRRTRPFQETQYF.